This T cell receptor beta chain is from a study of siplizumab effects on memory and regulatory T cells. General study results and limits: No functional test confirmed suppression by proliferating siplizumab-culture Tregs.

A note on this clone: Its antigen is as yet unknown.

The CDR3 spans 15 residues. The V gene's germline CDR1 is SNHLY and CDR2 FYNNEI. The ends lost 2 bases at V and 3 bases at J; junction bases unmatched: 5. Per sample, the assay covered approximately 94,000 TCR templates. The data were produced by immunoSEQ multiplex PCR, yet TCRdb's version contains in-frame clones alone and is incomplete. The sample holds around 77,000 clones, less than 95% seen once. Sequencing input: CD8+ T cells sorted from blood. This sequence was found in a human donor in good health. V gene TRBV2 combines with J gene TRBJ2-7; 9 nucleotides line up with TRBD1. CDR3 DNA sequence: TGTGCCAGCAGTGAAACAACAGGGGGCGACTACGAGCAGTACTTC. This codes for CASSETTGGDYEQYF.